The 5 T cell receptor beta chains listed next were all sequenced from one sample in a study of T cell repertoires in cytomegalovirus infection. No antigen is known for these receptors. TCRdb re-analysed the reads in MiXCR, keeping a single row per CDR3 protein. The data show about 920,000 distinct CDR3 sequences, roughly 30% seen once. The sequencing here drew on cultured CD8+ T cells from PBMCs, taken from culture after CMV antigen stimulation. Receptor source: a human donor in good health (CMV status not recorded). Some clones in this sample may be carry-over from other donors' samples.

This clonotype was counted a few times. The chain carries TRBV27 and TRBJ1-1; no reliable D call. In germline, CDR1 is MNHEY, CDR2 SMNVEV (reference sequence). The CDR3 sequence is 12 residues long. V was clipped by 2 bases and J by 6 bases, with 7 bases between them. The CDR3: CASSLLAAEAFF. CDR3 nucleotide sequence: TGTGCCAGCAGTTTACTTGCGGCTGAAGCTTTCTTT.

The V gene is TRBV7-9, the J gene TRBJ2-5, with D uncertain. CDR3 size: 15 residues. V lost 4 bases to trimming and J lost 4 bases, with 16 bases between them. The germline V gene has CDR1 SEHNR and CDR2 FQNEAQ (reference sequence). DNA of the CDR3: TGTGCCAGCAGCTCCCCGGGCCAAGGGCCAGAGACCCAGTACTTC. Its translation is CASSSPGQGPETQYF.

The J gene is TRBJ1-2, the V gene TRBV6-1; D remains unclear. CDR3 size: 15 residues. V was cut by 6 bases and J by 6 bases, with 20 bases left in between. CDR1 and CDR2 from the germline V gene are MNHNS and SASEGT. CDR3 DNA: TGTGCCAGCAGGCCCGGACGGAGCGACGACCATGGCTACACCTTC. It yields the protein CASRPGRSDDHGYTF.

The chain is built from TRBV27 and TRBJ1-5; perhaps TRBD1 as D (6 bases). The CDR3 contains 14 residues. Trimming stripped 2 bases from V and 6 bases from J, with 11 bases between. CDR1 is MNHEY and CDR2 is SMNVEV in the germline V gene (reference sequence). For the CDR3, the DNA is TGTGCCAGCAGTTTAACAGGGATTCTTCAGCCCCAGCATTTT. Protein product: CASSLTGILQPQHF.

There are a few counts of this clonotype. The rearrangement uses TRBV11-3 and TRBJ1-1; the D gene is possibly TRBD1 (5 bases). The germline V gene encodes CDR1 SGHNT and CDR2 YENEEA. V dropped 6 bases and J dropped 3 bases, with 8 bases sitting between them. This CDR3 comprises 12 residues. The CDR3 loop reads CASRGGDTEAFF. The CDR3 DNA sequence: TGTGCCAGCAGGGGGGGAGACACTGAAGCTTTCTTT.